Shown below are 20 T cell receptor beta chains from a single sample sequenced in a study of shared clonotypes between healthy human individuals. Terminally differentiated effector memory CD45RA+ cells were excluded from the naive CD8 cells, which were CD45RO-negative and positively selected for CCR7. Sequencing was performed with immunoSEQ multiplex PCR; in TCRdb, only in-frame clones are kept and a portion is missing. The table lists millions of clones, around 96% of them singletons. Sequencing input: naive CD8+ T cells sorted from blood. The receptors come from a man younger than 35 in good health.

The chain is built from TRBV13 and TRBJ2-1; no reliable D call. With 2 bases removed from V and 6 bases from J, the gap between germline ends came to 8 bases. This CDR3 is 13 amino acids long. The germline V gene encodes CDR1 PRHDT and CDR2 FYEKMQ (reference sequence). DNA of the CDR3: TGTGCCAGCAGCTTAAATCCACCCAATGAGCAGTTCTTC. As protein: CASSLNPPNEQFF.

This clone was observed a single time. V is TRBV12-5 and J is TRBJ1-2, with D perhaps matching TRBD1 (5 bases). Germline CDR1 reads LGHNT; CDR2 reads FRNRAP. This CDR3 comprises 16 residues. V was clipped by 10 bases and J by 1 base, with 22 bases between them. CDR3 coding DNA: TGTGCTACCGAAAATCGGGACGGAACTTTTAACTATGGCTACACCTTC. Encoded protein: CATENRDGTFNYGYTF.

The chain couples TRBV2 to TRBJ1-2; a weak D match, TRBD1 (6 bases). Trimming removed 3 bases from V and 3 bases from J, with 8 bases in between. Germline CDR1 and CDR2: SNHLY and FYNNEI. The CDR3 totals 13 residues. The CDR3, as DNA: TGTGCCAGCAGTGACAGGGGCCACTATGGCTACACCTTC. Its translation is CASSDRGHYGYTF.

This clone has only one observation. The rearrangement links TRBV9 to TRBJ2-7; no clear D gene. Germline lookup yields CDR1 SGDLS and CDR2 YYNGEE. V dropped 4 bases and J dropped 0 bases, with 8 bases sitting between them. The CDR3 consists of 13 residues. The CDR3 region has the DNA TGTGCCAGCAGCCCGGATCTCTCCTACGAGCAGTACTTC. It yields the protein CASSPDLSYEQYF.

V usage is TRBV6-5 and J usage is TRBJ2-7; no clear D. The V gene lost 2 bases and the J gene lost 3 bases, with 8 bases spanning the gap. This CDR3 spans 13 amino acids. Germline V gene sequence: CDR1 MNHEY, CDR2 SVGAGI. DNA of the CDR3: TGTGCCAGCAGTTACGGGCATTACTACGAGCAGTACTTC. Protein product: CASSYGHYYEQYF.

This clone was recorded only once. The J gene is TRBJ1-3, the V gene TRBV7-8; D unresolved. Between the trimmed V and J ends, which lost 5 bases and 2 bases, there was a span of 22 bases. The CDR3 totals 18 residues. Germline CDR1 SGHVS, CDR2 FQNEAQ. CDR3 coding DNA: TGTGCCAGCAGCCCTGAGGCGGTTATGTGGGTTGCTGGAAACACCATATATTTT. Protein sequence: CASSPEAVMWVAGNTIYF.

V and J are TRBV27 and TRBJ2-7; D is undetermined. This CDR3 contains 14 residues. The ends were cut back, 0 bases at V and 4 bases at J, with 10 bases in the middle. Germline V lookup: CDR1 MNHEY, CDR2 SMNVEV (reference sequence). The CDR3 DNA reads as TGTGCCAGCAGTTTATCGTTAACCTCGTACGAGCAGTACTTC. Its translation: CASSLSLTSYEQYF.

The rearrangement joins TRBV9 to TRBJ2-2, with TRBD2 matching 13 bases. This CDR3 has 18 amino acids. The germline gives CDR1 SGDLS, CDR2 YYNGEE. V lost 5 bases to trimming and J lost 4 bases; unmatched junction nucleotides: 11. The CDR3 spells CASRRGLAGAGITGELFF. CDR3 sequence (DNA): TGTGCCAGCAGACGAGGACTAGCGGGAGCGGGTATCACCGGGGAGCTGTTTTTT.

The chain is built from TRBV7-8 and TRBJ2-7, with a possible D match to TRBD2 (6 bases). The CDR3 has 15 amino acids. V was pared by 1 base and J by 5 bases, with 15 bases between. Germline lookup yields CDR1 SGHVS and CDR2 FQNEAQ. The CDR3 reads CASSLVGGFSHEQYF. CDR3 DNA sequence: TGTGCCAGCAGCTTAGTTGGGGGGTTTTCCCACGAGCAGTACTTC. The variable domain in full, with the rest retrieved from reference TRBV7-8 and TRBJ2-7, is GAGVSQSPRYKVAKRGQDVALRCDPISGHVSLFWYQQALGQGPEFLTYFQNEAQLDKSGLPSDRFFAERPEGSVSTLKIQRTQQEDSAVYLCASSLVGGFSHEQYFGPGTRLTVT.

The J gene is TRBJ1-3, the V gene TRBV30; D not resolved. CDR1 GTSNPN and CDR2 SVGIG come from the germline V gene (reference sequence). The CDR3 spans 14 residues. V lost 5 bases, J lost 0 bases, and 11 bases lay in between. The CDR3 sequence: CAWDTGISGNTIYF. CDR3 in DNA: TGTGCCTGGGACACGGGAATCTCTGGAAACACCATATATTTT.

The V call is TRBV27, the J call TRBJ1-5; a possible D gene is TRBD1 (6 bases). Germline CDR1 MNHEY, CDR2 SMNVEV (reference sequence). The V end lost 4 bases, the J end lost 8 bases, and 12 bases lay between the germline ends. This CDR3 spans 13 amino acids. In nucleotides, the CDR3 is TGTGCCAGCAGTTCGGACAGTGCCGAGCCCCAGCATTTT. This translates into CASSSDSAEPQHF.

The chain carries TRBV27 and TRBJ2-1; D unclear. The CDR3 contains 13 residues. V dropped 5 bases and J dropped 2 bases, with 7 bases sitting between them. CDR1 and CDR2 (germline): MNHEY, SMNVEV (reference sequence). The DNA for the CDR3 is TGTGCCAGCAGTAACCCCACCTACAATGAGCAGTTCTTC. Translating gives CASSNPTYNEQFF.

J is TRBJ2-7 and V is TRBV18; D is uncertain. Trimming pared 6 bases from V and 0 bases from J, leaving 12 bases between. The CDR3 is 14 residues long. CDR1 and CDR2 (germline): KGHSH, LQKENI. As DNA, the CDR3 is TGTGCCAGCTCCCTGCCGCAGAGCTCCTACGAGCAGTACTTC. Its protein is CASSLPQSSYEQYF.

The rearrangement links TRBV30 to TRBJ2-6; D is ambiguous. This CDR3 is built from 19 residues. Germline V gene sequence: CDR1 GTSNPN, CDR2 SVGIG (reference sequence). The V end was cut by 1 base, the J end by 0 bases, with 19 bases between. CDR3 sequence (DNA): TGTGCCTGGAGTGCATTAAACTACCCATCAAGCTCTGGGGCCAACGTCCTGACTTTC. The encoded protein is CAWSALNYPSSSGANVLTF.

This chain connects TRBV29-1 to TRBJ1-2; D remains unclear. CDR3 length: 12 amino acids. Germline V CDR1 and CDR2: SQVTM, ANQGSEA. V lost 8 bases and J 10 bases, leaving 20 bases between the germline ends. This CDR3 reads CSHLDEEELYTF. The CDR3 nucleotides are TGCAGCCACCTTGACGAGGAGGAACTCTACACCTTC.

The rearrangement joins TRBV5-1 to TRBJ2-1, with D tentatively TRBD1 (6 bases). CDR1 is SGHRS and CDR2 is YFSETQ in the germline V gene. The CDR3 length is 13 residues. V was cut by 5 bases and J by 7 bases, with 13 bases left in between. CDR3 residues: CASRQGRDNEQFF. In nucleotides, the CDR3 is TGCGCCAGCAGGCAGGGGCGAGATAATGAGCAGTTCTTC.

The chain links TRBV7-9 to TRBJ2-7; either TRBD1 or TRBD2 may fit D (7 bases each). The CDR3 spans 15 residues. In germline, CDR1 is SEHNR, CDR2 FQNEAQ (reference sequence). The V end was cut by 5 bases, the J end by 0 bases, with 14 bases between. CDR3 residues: CASSPQGGDSYEQYF. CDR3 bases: TGTGCCAGCAGCCCCCAGGGGGGGGACTCCTACGAGCAGTACTTC.

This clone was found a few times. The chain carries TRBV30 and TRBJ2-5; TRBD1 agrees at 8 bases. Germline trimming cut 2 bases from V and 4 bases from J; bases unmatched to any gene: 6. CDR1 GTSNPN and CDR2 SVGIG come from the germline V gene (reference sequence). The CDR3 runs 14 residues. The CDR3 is CAWSFGQGGETQYF. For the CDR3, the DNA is TGTGCCTGGAGTTTCGGACAGGGCGGAGAGACCCAGTACTTC. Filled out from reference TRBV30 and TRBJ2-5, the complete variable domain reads SQTIHQWPATLVQPVGSPLSLECTVEGTSNPNLYWYRQAAGRGLQLLFYSVGIGQISSEVPQNLSASRPQDRQFILSSKKLLLSDSGFYLCAWSFGQGGETQYFGPGTRLLVL.

The CDR3 loop is CASSTFTGGYGYTF. The CDR3 region has the DNA TGCGCCAGCAGCACGTTTACAGGGGGCTATGGCTACACCTTC. This rearrangement joins TRBV4-1 to TRBJ1-2; 8 nucleotides align to TRBD1. The germline V gene has CDR1 MGHRA and CDR2 YSYEKL. The CDR3 runs to 14 residues. J lost 4 bases, V lost 5 bases, and 6 bases had no gene match.

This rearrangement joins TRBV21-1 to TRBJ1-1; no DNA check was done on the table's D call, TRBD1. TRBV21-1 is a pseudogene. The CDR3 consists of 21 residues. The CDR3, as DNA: TGTGCCAGCAGCAAAGGTGTCACAGGGGATCAAAGAGCAGGCCTGAACACTGAAGCTTTCTTT. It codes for CASSKGVTGDQRAGLNTEAFF.